A few counts support the clone carrying this T cell receptor (beta chain). Its antigen remains unknown. Treatment noted: roughly 11-day PBMC culture with coronavirus spike peptide pools or control peptides (ViraFEST assay). All positive PCR tests were dated between March and December 2020, predating US Alpha, Beta and Delta variants. Cultured CD4+ T cell DNA was sequenced using the Oncomine TCR Beta short-read assay. TCRdb reprocessed the PCR reads with MiXCR, giving one entry per CDR3 protein. The sample carries under 20,000 distinct CDR3 sequences, more than 20% recorded once. The V gene's germline CDR1 is MGHRA and CDR2 YSYEKL. Trimming stripped 0 bases from V and 1 base from J, with 11 bases between. This CDR3 contains 16 residues. The data derive from a study of vaccination and CD4 T cells after COVID-19. At the level of the study: There were six male and four female convalescents, and two of them were Hispanic. Post-vaccine sampling followed dose two by a median about 72 days (range 14 to 241).

The J gene is TRBJ2-3, the V gene TRBV4-1; D may be TRBD1 (6 bases). The TCR originated in a human donor with COVID-19. Sequencing input: cultured CD4+ T cells from blood. The CDR3 is CASSQEVNRGTDTQYF. The CDR3 coding sequence is TGCGCCAGCAGCCAAGAGGTGAACAGGGGCACAGATACGCAGTATTTT.